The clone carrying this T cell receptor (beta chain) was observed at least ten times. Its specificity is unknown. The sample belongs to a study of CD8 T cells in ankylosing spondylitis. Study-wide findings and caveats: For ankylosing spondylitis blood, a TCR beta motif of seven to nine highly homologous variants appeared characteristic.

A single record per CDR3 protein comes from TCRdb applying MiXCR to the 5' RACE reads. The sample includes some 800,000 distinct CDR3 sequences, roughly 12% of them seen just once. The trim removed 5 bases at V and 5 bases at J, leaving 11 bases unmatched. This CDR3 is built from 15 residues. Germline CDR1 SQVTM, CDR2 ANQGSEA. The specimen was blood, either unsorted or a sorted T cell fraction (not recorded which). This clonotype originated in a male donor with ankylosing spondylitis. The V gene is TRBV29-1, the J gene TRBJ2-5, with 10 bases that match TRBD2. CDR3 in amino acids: CSVQRGSSGSETQYF. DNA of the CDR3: TGCAGCGTTCAAAGGGGGTCTAGCGGGAGTGAGACCCAGTACTTC. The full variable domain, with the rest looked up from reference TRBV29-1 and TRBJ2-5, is SAVISQKPSRDICQRGTSLTIQCQVDSQVTMMFWYRQQPGQSLTLIATANQGSEATYESGFVIDKFPISRPNLTFSTLTVSNMSPEDSSIYLCSVQRGSSGSETQYFGPGTRLLVL.